This TCR beta chain was profiled in a study of CD8+CD57+ T cells in acquired aplastic anemia. CDR1 is LNHNV and CDR2 is YYDKDF in the germline V gene (reference sequence). The CDR3 spans 12 residues. The ends were cut back, 1 base at V and 7 bases at J, with 7 bases in the middle. It was genomic DNA that served as the template for profiling TCR beta VDJ and CDR3. MiXCR, applied by TCRdb to the reads, yields one record per CDR3 protein. Among 200,000 or so distinct CDR3 sequences, around 66% were seen once, and the ten largest hold 46%. This clonotype was observed many times. The rearrangement uses TRBV15 and TRBJ1-2; perhaps TRBD1 as D (6 bases). This clonotype originated in a human donor with severe aplastic anemia or a healthy control (not recorded which). The sample comprised sorted CD4+, CD8+, or CD8+CD57+ T cells (not recorded which) from PBMCs. CDR3 loop: CATSRGGGGYTF. CDR3 DNA sequence: TGTGCCACCAGCAGAGGAGGGGGTGGCTACACCTTC.